Included here is one T cell receptor (beta chain) sequence, with context. Its antigen remains unidentified. Original methodology: Filtering differed since immunoSEQ provided only junctions, with no quality scores. Some clones are missing from TCRdb's copy, which holds only in-frame ones; the method was immunoSEQ multiplex PCR. V, J and clone size are those of that table, while D and trimming were read from the DNA. The table shows about 1.1 million clones, with approximately 80% occurring only once. This entry comes from a study of shared clonotypes between healthy human individuals. Study-wide results and caveats: Sampling covered nothing but blood. Tissue TCR repertoires likely differ from those found in blood.

The germline V gene encodes CDR1 ENHRY and CDR2 SYGVKD. V lost 8 bases, J lost 2 bases, and 9 bases lay in between. This CDR3 spans 12 amino acids. The TCR sequence derives from a man younger than 35 in good health. Some clones in this sample may be carry-over from other donors' samples. The sequenced material came from memory CD4+ T cells from PBMCs. Stated subset: CD45RA-negative fraction. This sequence joins TRBV10-3 and TRBJ1-1; no clear D. In nucleotides, the CDR3 is TGTGCCATCGGTGCATCAAACACTGAAGCTTTCTTT. Amino acid sequence: CAIGASNTEAFF.